These T cell receptor beta chains were read from a single sample in a study of T cell responses to AZD1222 COVID-19 vaccine. Libraries were prepared by immunoSEQ multiplex PCR; TCRdb keeps only in-frame clonotypes and omits some of them. The table has some 120,000 clones, about 90% seen once. The starting material was peripheral blood, obtained on day 0 of AZD1222 vaccination. These receptors were collected from an adult in good health. Each CDR3 is given with its conserved first and last residue. Each record gives: V gene, CDR3 protein.

TRBV7-3,CASSPFEKTGETTEAFF
TRBV7-9,CASSFFQGPDTQYF
TRBV2,CASSLEGTQYF
TRBV3-1/TRBV3-2,CASSQDFGSSRGYGYTF
TRBV28,CASSRVRGSSEAFF
TRBV4-2,CASSQGLADKNNEQFF
TRBV7-2,CASSLNRQGVNAF
TRBV3-1/TRBV3-2,CASSQGLGAIYEQYF
TRBV27,CASTTGTSGTHNEQFF
TRBV30,CAWGLAGTYEQYF
TRBV7-2,CASRGRSYEQYF
TRBV10-3,CATLSGYSYEQYF
TRBV14,CASSQGNRYNEQFF
TRBV19,CASLSSGNWFHQPQHF
TRBV7-9,CASSLVGLGHRNQPQHF
TRBV10-1,CASRRTGSGDTQYF
TRBV28,CATNKGGELFF
TRBV7-8,CASSPRQDFQETQYF